The clone carrying this T cell receptor beta chain came up a few times. No antigen is known for it. Trimming left V 6 bases short and J 0 bases short, with 14 bases between. CDR3 length: 15 amino acids. The data belong to a study of liver allograft versus peripheral blood T cells. About the research overall: The authors compared T cell receptor repertoires in transplanted livers with recipients' peripheral blood repertoires. Study-wide findings and caveats: Differences were reported between the T cell receptor repertoires inside liver allografts and those that were detected in peripheral blood.

TCRdb re-derived calls from the reads in MiXCR, one entry per CDR3 protein. The sample has about 6,300 distinct CDR3 sequences, more than 15% seen once. This TCR derives from a human patient who had a liver transplant. The T cells may partly be graft donor cells. The chain recombines TRBV12-3 or TRBV12-4 with TRBJ1-1; D ambiguous. Here the CDR3 reads CASRHRGRMNTEAFF. The CDR3 bases are TGTGCCAGCAGGCACCGCGGACGGATGAACACTGAAGCTTTCTTT.